These 27 T cell receptor beta chains share one sample of origin, sequenced in a study of response to subunit inactivated influenza vaccine. TCRdb itself ran the RT-PCR reads through MiXCR, one entry per CDR3 protein. The sample consists of hundreds of thousands of distinct CDR3 sequences, around a sixth of them appearing once. The specimen was PBMCs from blood, collected roughly 5 days after vaccination. These receptors were obtained from a man between 45 and 60 years old who received an inactivated influenza vaccine.

This clonotype has just a few counts. This chain joins TRBV6-5 and TRBJ1-2; perhaps TRBD1 as D (6 bases). Germline V gene sequence: CDR1 MNHEY, CDR2 SVGAGI. V gave up 3 bases and J gave up 2 bases, with 19 bases separating them. This CDR3 has 17 amino acids. Written as DNA, the CDR3 is TGTGCCAGCAGTTATGACTTACCGGGACATAGGAACTATGGCTACACCTTC. Translating gives CASSYDLPGHRNYGYTF.

CDR3: CASKHRDRVYGYTF. Written as DNA, the CDR3 is TGTGCCAGCAAACACCGGGACAGAGTTTATGGCTACACCTTC. This chain joins TRBV6-2 or TRBV6-3 and TRBJ1-2; 7 bases are shared with TRBD1. The germline CDR1 and CDR2 sequences are MNHEY and SVGEGT. Germline trimming cut 7 bases from V and 5 bases from J; bases unmatched to any gene: 10. This CDR3 comprises 14 residues.

V gene TRBV25-1 combines with J gene TRBJ2-7, with D tentatively TRBD2 (6 bases). V gave up 6 bases and J gave up 1 base, with 10 bases separating them. Germline V gene lookup returns CDR1 MGHDK and CDR2 SYGVNS. This CDR3 spans 13 amino acids. The CDR3 reads CASSDAGSYEQYF. The CDR3 DNA is TGTGCCAGCAGCGACGCGGGGTCCTACGAGCAGTACTTC.

This clonotype was observed at least ten times. This chain connects TRBV27 to TRBJ2-1, with a possible D match to TRBD2 (6 bases). Trimming left V 1 base short and J 7 bases short, with 14 bases between. The V gene's germline CDR1 is MNHEY and CDR2 SMNVEV (reference sequence). The CDR3 loop spans 15 amino acids. CDR3 nucleotides: TGTGCCAGCAGTTTATTATCGGTGGGGGGAAATGAGCAGTTCTTC. As protein: CASSLLSVGGNEQFF.

In this sample, this clonotype is medium-sized. The chain is built from TRBV20-1 and TRBJ2-3; 9 bases align to TRBD2. The CDR3 contains 14 residues. V trimming: 5 bases; J trimming: 1 base; junction bases outside the gene matches: 4. Germline assignment: CDR1 DFQATT and CDR2 SNEGSKA (reference sequence). The DNA for the CDR3 is TGCAGTGCTGACGTAGCGGGGGGCACAGATACGCAGTATTTT. Its protein is CSADVAGGTDTQYF.

This chain joins TRBV3-1 and TRBJ2-7; TRBD1 matches 7 bases. With 7 bases clipped from V and 4 bases from J, the junction kept 13 bases outside the gene matches. The CDR3 contains 15 residues. Germline V gene lookup returns CDR1 LGHDT and CDR2 YNNKEL (reference sequence). The CDR3 sequence: CASTSHRQGRYEQYF. CDR3 nucleotide sequence: TGTGCCAGCACCTCCCACAGACAGGGACGATACGAGCAGTACTTC.

The chain joins TRBV7-2 to TRBJ1-1; TRBD1 agrees at 8 bases. V lost 1 base and J lost 11; bases outside the gene matches: 6. The CDR3 has 13 residues. Per the germline V gene, CDR1 is SGHTA and CDR2 is FQGNSA. The CDR3 protein is CASSLVQGARAFF. CDR3 coding DNA: TGTGCCAGCAGCTTAGTGCAGGGGGCTCGGGCTTTCTTT.

The rearrangement uses TRBV10-3 and TRBJ1-1; TRBD1 matches 8 bases. This CDR3 is built from 14 residues. Germline lookup yields CDR1 ENHRY and CDR2 SYGVKD. V lost 0 bases and J lost 11; bases outside the gene matches: 8. CDR3 protein: CAISESNGQGSAFF. The CDR3 nucleotides are TGTGCCATCAGTGAGTCGAACGGACAGGGATCCGCTTTCTTT.

This clonotype occurred a few times. The chain is built from TRBV7-9 and TRBJ2-5; D is possibly TRBD2 (6 bases). Trimming left V 5 bases short and J 5 bases short, with 18 bases between. Germline assignment: CDR1 SEHNR and CDR2 FQNEAQ (reference sequence). The CDR3 is 15 residues long. Here the CDR3 reads CASSLEGSGRETQYF. CDR3 DNA: TGTGCCAGCAGCCTCGAGGGTAGCGGACGGGAGACCCAGTACTTC.

As DNA, the CDR3 is TGTGCCTGGAGGGGGAGACTAGCGGGAGTAGGAAATGAGCAGTTCTTC. It specifies CAWRGRLAGVGNEQFF. The chain has TRBV30 and TRBJ2-1; 12 bases map to TRBD2. The CDR3 contains 16 residues. Germline lookup yields CDR1 GTSNPN and CDR2 SVGIG (reference sequence). Unmatched junction bases numbered 10, after V lost 3 bases and J lost 7 bases.

J is TRBJ2-7 and V is TRBV6-6; D unresolved. V was shortened by 6 bases and J by 5 bases, with 8 bases between the two germline ends. Germline V gene sequence: CDR1 MNHNY, CDR2 SVGAGI (reference sequence). The CDR3 length is 11 residues. The CDR3 is CASSHRNEQYF. The CDR3 nucleotides read TGTGCCAGCAGCCACCGAAACGAGCAGTACTTC.

The rearrangement joins TRBV12-3 or TRBV12-4 to TRBJ2-4; TRBD2 matches at 8 bases. The CDR3 has 14 amino acids. V shed 8 bases and J 6 bases; nucleotides not matched to a gene: 9. As DNA, the CDR3 is TGTGCCAGCGGCCGGGGGGGGTCTGGAAACATTCAGTACTTC. Its translation is CASGRGGSGNIQYF.

The chain couples TRBV29-1 to TRBJ2-7, with a weak D call TRBD1 (6 bases). Germline-derived CDR1 and CDR2 are SQVTM and ANQGSEA. The V end lost 3 bases, the J end lost 0 bases, and 15 bases lay between the germline ends. This CDR3 has 15 residues. CDR3 DNA: TGCAGCGTTGAGTCGGAGACAGGCTTCTCCTACGAGCAGTACTTC. Translated: CSVESETGFSYEQYF.

The chain is built from TRBV4-3 and TRBJ2-7, with 11 bases lining up with TRBD2. The V gene's germline CDR1 is LGHNA and CDR2 YSLEER. This CDR3 has 15 residues. V trimming: 1 base; J trimming: 2 bases; junction bases outside the gene matches: 1. The chain's CDR3 is CASSQVAGGAYEQYF. The DNA of the CDR3 is TGCGCCAGCAGCCAAGTAGCGGGGGGGGCCTACGAGCAGTACTTC.

At least ten counts were recorded for this clonotype. This chain links TRBV5-1 with TRBJ2-2; the match to TRBD1 covers 7 bases. The CDR3 has 12 residues. Trimming took 9 bases from V and 6 from J; bases not matched to a gene: 5. CDR1 and CDR2 (germline): SGHRS, YFSETQ. The CDR3 protein is CATRQGAGELFF. CDR3 coding DNA: TGCGCCACTAGACAGGGAGCCGGGGAGCTGTTTTTT. Complete variable domain (other parts from reference TRBV5-1 and TRBJ2-2): KAGVTQTPRYLIKTRGQQVTLSCSPISGHRSVSWYQQTPGQGLQFLFEYFSETQRNKGNFPGRFSGRQFSNSRSEMNVSTLELGDSALYLCATRQGAGELFFGEGSRLTVL.

Only a few counts were recorded for this clonotype. The CDR3 region is CASSLNLAGTNNEQFF. For the CDR3, the DNA is TGTGCCAGCAGCCTTAACCTAGCGGGAACGAACAATGAGCAGTTCTTC. The rearrangement uses TRBV4-2 and TRBJ2-1; 9 positions match TRBD2. The junction had 9 bases not matched to a gene; V was cut back by 4 bases and J by 5 bases. The length of the CDR3 is 16 residues. CDR1 is LGHNA and CDR2 is YNFKEQ in the germline V gene.

This clonotype was counted between two and nine times. The J gene is TRBJ2-7, the V gene TRBV20-1, with TRBD1 identical over 7 bases. Looked up from germline, CDR1 is DFQATT and CDR2 is SNEGSKA (reference sequence). The CDR3 sequence is 13 residues long. Unmatched junction bases numbered 4, after V lost 3 bases and J lost 2 bases. The CDR3 region is CSASPQGAYEQYF. CDR3 in DNA: TGCAGTGCTAGTCCCCAGGGGGCCTACGAGCAGTACTTC.

This clonotype has only a few counts. V and J are TRBV4-2 and TRBJ1-1; 7 positions match TRBD1. CDR3 length: 15 residues. The germline V gene encodes CDR1 LGHNA and CDR2 YNFKEQ. With V trimmed by 6 bases and J by 4 bases, 11 bases remained unmatched. The CDR3 DNA reads as TGTGCCAGCAGAAGGGGGCCGGGGGAAGGCACTGAAGCTTTCTTT. This translates into CASRRGPGEGTEAFF.

This clonotype was seen a handful of times. This sequence joins TRBV4-1 and TRBJ2-2; D possibly corresponds to TRBD2 (6 bases). The germline gives CDR1 MGHRA, CDR2 YSYEKL. CDR3 size: 16 residues. V shed 1 base and J shed 1 base, with 10 bases lying between them. The CDR3 DNA sequence: TGCGCCAGCAGCCAAGCGGCGGGAAGGAACACCGGGGAGCTGTTTTTT. As protein: CASSQAAGRNTGELFF.

The rearrangement uses TRBV5-5 and TRBJ2-1; no firm D call. CDR1 and CDR2 from the germline V gene are SGHKS and YYEKEE (reference sequence). The CDR3 is 12 amino acids. Trimming stripped 4 bases from V and 7 bases from J, with 9 bases between. This chain's CDR3 is CASSIAGNEQFF. As DNA, the CDR3 is TGTGCCAGCAGCATAGCAGGTAATGAGCAGTTCTTC.

This clonotype was seen a handful of times. The chain joins TRBV29-1 to TRBJ1-2; D gene ambiguous. The CDR3 runs 12 residues. The V gene lost 7 bases and the J gene lost 4 bases, with 13 bases spanning the gap. Germline CDR1 reads SQVTM; CDR2 reads ANQGSEA. CDR3 amino acids: CSAILSTYGYTF. Here the CDR3 DNA reads TGCAGCGCAATATTAAGCACCTATGGCTACACCTTC. Supplemented by reference TRBV29-1 and TRBJ1-2, the full variable domain reads SAVISQKPSRDICQRGTSLTIQCQVDSQVTMMFWYRQQPGQSLTLIATANQGSEATYESGFVIDKFPISRPNLTFSTLTVSNMSPEDSSIYLCSAILSTYGYTFGSGTRLTVV.

This chain uses TRBV6-5 with TRBJ2-7, with 7 bases lining up with TRBD2. Germline trimming cut 2 bases from V and 5 bases from J; bases unmatched to any gene: 6. CDR1 and CDR2 (germline): MNHEY, SVGAGI. The CDR3 is 14 amino acids. The CDR3 loop is CASSYAGGTNEQYF. CDR3 in DNA: TGTGCCAGCAGTTACGCCGGGGGGACGAACGAGCAGTACTTC.

Only a few counts were recorded for this clonotype. The rearrangement links TRBV5-1 to TRBJ2-6; TRBD1 might be the D (5 bases). Trimming shortened V by 4 bases and J by 1 base, and 9 bases separated the two germline ends. The CDR3 runs to 15 residues. Looked up from germline, CDR1 is SGHRS and CDR2 is YFSETQ. The CDR3 is CASSMQGSGANVLTF. CDR3 nucleotides: TGCGCCAGCAGCATGCAGGGATCTGGGGCCAACGTCCTGACTTTC. Combining the CDR3 with reference TRBV5-1 and TRBJ2-6 gives the whole variable domain KAGVTQTPRYLIKTRGQQVTLSCSPISGHRSVSWYQQTPGQGLQFLFEYFSETQRNKGNFPGRFSGRQFSNSRSEMNVSTLELGDSALYLCASSMQGSGANVLTFGAGSRLTVL.

The CDR3 region is CASSSPAGPDLSYNEQFF. The CDR3 DNA reads TGTGCCAGCAGCTCGCCGGCGGGACCTGATTTGAGTTACAATGAGCAGTTCTTC. The chain has TRBV5-5 and TRBJ2-1, with a possible D match to TRBD2 (6 bases). This CDR3 is 18 amino acids long. V was clipped by 3 bases and J by 4 bases, with 23 bases between them. The V gene's germline CDR1 is SGHKS and CDR2 YYEKEE (reference sequence).

In its sample, this clonotype was seen a few times. The genes are TRBV6-1 and TRBJ2-1, with 12 bases matching TRBD2. The CDR3 totals 16 residues. Germline trimming cut 5 bases from V and 3 bases from J; bases unmatched to any gene: 5. CDR1 MNHNS and CDR2 SASEGT come from the germline V gene. Written as DNA, the CDR3 is TGTGCCAGCAGTCGCCCGACTAGCGGGAGCTACAATGAGCAGTTCTTC. Translated: CASSRPTSGSYNEQFF.

This clonotype was recorded a few times. This chain uses TRBV7-2 with TRBJ2-5, with 8 bases matching TRBD2. CDR1 and CDR2 from the germline V gene are SGHTA and FQGNSA. The CDR3 covers 16 residues. Trimming at V came to 5 bases and at J to 5 bases, leaving 13 bases not matched to a gene. The CDR3: CASSPTSARFVETQYF. Here the CDR3 DNA reads TGTGCCAGCAGCCCGACTAGCGCCCGTTTTGTGGAGACCCAGTACTTC.

This clonotype was counted a few times. The CDR3 bases are TGCGCCAGCAGCTTGTCTCAGGGGGTCACAGATACGCAGTATTTT. Its protein is CASSLSQGVTDTQYF. This sequence joins TRBV5-1 and TRBJ2-3, with TRBD1 matching 7 bases. This CDR3 is built from 15 residues. Germline trimming cut 1 base from V and 2 bases from J; bases unmatched to any gene: 4. CDR1 and CDR2 from the germline V gene are SGHRS and YFSETQ.